Below, 4 T cell receptor beta chains from the same sample are listed, as sequenced in a study of blood T cell repertoires in COVID-19. TCRdb keeps only in-frame clones here, not all; method: immunoSEQ multiplex PCR. Of approximately 110,000 clones listed, roughly 69% are singletons. Sequences were obtained from peripheral blood. The receptors derive from a man older than 75 with acute or convalescent COVID-19.

V is TRBV24-1 and J is TRBJ2-1; TRBD2 matches at 13 bases. Germline V gives CDR1 KGHDR, CDR2 SFDVKD. The CDR3 is made up of 16 amino acids. After removal of 4 bases from V and 7 bases from J, the junction contained 6 bases not matched to a gene. The CDR3 loop is CATSEAGLAGRNEQFF. The CDR3 region has the DNA TGTGCCACCAGTGAGGCGGGACTAGCGGGAAGGAATGAGCAGTTCTTC.

This clone turned up a few times. The rearrangement uses TRBV5-3 and TRBJ1-5; D ambiguous. TRBV5-3 is classed as an ORF, of uncertain function. The ends were cut back, 8 bases at V and 1 base at J, with 19 bases in the middle. The CDR3 consists of 16 residues. The CDR3 region is CARLSGRRESNQPQHF. CDR3 DNA sequence: TGTGCCAGGCTTTCCGGTCGGAGGGAGAGCAATCAGCCCCAGCATTTT.

V is TRBV6-2 or TRBV6-3 and J is TRBJ2-6; no reliable D call. The CDR3 has 15 residues. V was pared by 6 bases and J by 1 base, with 10 bases between. The germline V gene has CDR1 MNHEY and CDR2 SVGEGT. DNA for the CDR3: TGTGCCAGCAGCCAACCAGGATCTGGGGCCAACGTCCTGACTTTC. Its protein is CASSQPGSGANVLTF.

CDR3 DNA: TGTGCCAGCAGGGCCACCGGGGAGCTGTTTTTT. It specifies CASRATGELFF. J is TRBJ2-2 and V is TRBV2; no clear D gene. This CDR3 contains 11 residues. Germline CDR1 is SNHLY and CDR2 is FYNNEI. V was cut by 6 bases and J by 4 bases, with 3 bases left in between.